This T cell receptor beta chain emerged from a study of blood T cell repertoires in COVID-19. Across the study: Acute-phase and convalescent COVID-19 samples originated in the United States, Italy and Spain. T cells, B-cell-depleted T cells, or PBMCs provided the cDNA or gDNA that served as material.

Authors' processing steps: It was from reference gene primer amplification that nucleated cell counts were estimated. Sequenced by immunoSEQ multiplex PCR; TCRdb stores in-frame clones only, minus some. V, J and clone size reflect that table, while D and trimming were determined from the DNA. The sample has 180,000 or so clones; around 80% are singletons. Seattle patient enrollment occurred during active infection, with longitudinal follow-up thereafter. V gave up 5 bases and J gave up 0 bases; unmatched junction bases: 1. Germline V gene sequence: CDR1 SEHNR, CDR2 FQNEAQ (reference sequence). CDR3 length: 13 residues.

The chain couples TRBV7-9 to TRBJ2-7; 7 nucleotides agree with TRBD2. The sample taken for sequencing was peripheral blood. This TCR came from an elderly woman with COVID-19, enrolled during active disease. The chain's CDR3 is CASSGTNSYEQYF. The CDR3 DNA follows: TGTGCCAGCAGCGGGACTAACTCCTACGAGCAGTACTTC.